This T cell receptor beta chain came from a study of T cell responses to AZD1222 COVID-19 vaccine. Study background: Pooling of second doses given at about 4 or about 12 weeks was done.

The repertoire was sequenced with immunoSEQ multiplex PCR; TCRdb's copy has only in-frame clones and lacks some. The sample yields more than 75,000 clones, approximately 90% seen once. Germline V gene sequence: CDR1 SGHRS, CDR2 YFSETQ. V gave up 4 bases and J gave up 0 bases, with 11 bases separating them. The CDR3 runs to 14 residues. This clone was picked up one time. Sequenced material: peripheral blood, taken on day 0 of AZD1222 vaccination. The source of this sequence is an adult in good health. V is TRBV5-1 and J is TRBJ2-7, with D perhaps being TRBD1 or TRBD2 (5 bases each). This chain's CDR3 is CASSLGDDSYEQYF. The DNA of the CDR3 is TGCGCCAGCAGCCTGGGGGACGACTCCTACGAGCAGTACTTC.